This T cell receptor beta chain stems from a study of blood T cell repertoires in COVID-19. The overall study: Material from acute and convalescent COVID-19 was sourced from the United States, Italy and Spain. Sample material is recorded as cDNA or gDNA derived from T cells, B-cell-depleted T cells, or PBMCs.

This clone was seen a single time. The data were produced by immunoSEQ multiplex PCR, yet TCRdb's version contains in-frame clones alone and is incomplete. The data hold about 200,000 clones, with over 75% observed a single time. This receptor was taken from a man in his fifties or sixties with acute or convalescent COVID-19. Sequencing was performed on peripheral blood.

The CDR3 loop is CASTPGQGSQETQYF. The CDR3 DNA sequence: TGTGCCAGTACCCCGGGACAGGGCTCTCAAGAGACCCAGTACTTC. This chain connects TRBV19 to TRBJ2-5; the match to TRBD1 covers 9 bases. Germline loops: CDR1 LNHDA, CDR2 SQIVND (reference sequence). V was clipped by 7 bases and J by 2 bases; unmatched bases: 8. This CDR3 is built from 15 residues.